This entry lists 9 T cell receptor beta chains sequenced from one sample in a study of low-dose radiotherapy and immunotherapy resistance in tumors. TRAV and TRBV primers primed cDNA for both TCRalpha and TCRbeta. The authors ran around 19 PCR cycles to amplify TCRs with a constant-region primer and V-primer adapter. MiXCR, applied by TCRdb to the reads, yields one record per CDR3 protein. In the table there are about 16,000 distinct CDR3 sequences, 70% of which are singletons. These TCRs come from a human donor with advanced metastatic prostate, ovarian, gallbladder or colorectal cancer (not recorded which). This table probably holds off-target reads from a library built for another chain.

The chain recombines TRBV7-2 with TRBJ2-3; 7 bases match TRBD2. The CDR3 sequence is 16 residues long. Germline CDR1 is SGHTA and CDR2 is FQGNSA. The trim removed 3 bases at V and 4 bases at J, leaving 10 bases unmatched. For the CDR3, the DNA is TGTGCCAGCAGCTTCGGGGGGACGGTGGGTGCAGATACGCAGTATTTT. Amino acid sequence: CASSFGGTVGADTQYF.

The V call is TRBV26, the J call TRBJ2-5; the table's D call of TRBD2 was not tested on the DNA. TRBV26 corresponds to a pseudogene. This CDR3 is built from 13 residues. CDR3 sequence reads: CASSTRGRETQYF. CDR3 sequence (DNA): TGTGCCAGCTCCACGCGGGGTCGGGAGACCCAGTACTTC.

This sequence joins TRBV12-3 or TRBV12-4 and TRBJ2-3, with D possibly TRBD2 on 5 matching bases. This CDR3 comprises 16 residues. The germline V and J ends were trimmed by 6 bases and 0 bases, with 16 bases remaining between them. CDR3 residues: CASSPLFSVSTDTQYF. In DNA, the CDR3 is TGTGCCAGCAGCCCTTTGTTTAGCGTGAGCACAGATACGCAGTATTTT.

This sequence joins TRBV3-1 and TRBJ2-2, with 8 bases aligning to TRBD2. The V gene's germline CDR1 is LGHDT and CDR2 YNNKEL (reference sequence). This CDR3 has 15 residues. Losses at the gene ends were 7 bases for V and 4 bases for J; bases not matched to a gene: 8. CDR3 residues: CASTRGGARTGELFF. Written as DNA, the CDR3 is TGTGCCAGCACCCGGGGGGGGGCCCGCACCGGGGAGCTGTTTTTT.

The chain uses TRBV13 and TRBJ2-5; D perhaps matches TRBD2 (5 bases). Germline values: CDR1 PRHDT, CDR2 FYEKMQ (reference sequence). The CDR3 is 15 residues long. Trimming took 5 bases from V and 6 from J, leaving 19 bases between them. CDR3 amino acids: CASSLSMAGSKTQYF. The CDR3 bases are TGTGCCAGCAGCCTTAGTATGGCGGGTTCCAAGACCCAGTACTTC.

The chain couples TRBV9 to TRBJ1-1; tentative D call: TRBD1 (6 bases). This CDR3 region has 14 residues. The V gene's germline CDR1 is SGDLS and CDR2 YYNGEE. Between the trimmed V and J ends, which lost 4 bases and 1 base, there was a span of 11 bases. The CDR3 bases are TGTGCCAGCAGCTCAGACAGGTGGAACACTGAAGCTTTCTTT. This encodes CASSSDRWNTEAFF.

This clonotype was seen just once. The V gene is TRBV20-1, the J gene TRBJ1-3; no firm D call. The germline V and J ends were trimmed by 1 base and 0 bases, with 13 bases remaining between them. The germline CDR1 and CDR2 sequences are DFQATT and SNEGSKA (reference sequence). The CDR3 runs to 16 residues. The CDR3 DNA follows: TGCAGTGCTAGAGTTGCAGAAACGGGCTCTGGAAACACCATATATTTT. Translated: CSARVAETGSGNTIYF.

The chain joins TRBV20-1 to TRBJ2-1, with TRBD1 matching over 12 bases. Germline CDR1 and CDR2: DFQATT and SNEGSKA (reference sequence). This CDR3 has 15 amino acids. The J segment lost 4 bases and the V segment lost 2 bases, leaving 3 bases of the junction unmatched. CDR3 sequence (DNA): TGCAGTGCTAGACCGGGACAGGGGGCTTACAATGAGCAGTTCTTC. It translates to CSARPGQGAYNEQFF.

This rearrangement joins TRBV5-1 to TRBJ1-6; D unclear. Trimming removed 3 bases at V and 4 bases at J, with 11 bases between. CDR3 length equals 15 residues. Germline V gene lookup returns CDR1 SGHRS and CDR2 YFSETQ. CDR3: CASSSRASYNSPLHF. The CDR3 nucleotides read TGCGCCAGCAGCTCACGCGCTTCGTATAATTCACCCCTCCACTTT.